This entry lists 20 T cell receptor beta chains sequenced from one sample in a study of OX40 agonist ivuxolimab in advanced cancers. Using immunoSEQ multiplex PCR, the repertoire was profiled, and TCRdb retains in-frame clones only, with some absent. The sample yields tens of thousands of clones, around 80% seen once. Sequenced material: CD4+ or CD8+ T cells sorted from blood, taken in a trial of the OX40 agonist ivuxolimab. These TCRs come from an adult with an advanced solid tumor such as melanoma, head and neck, liver or kidney cancer.

In its sample, this clone was seen a few times. The chain recombines TRBV6-9 with TRBJ2-7, with D perhaps TRBD1 (5 bases). The CDR3 extends over 16 amino acids. The V gene lost 4 bases and the J gene lost 3 bases, with 19 bases spanning the gap. Per the germline V gene, CDR1 is MNHGY and CDR2 is SVAAGI. CDR3 region: CASSSGKWGQFYEQYF. CDR3 bases: TGTGCCAGCAGTTCCGGAAAGTGGGGCCAATTCTACGAGCAGTACTTC.

The count of this clone is one. The rearrangement links TRBV15 to TRBJ2-5, with D perhaps being TRBD1 or TRBD2 (5 bases each). This CDR3 region has 13 residues. Trimming removed 5 bases at V and 5 bases at J, with 12 bases between. Germline CDR1 and CDR2: LNHNV and YYDKDF (reference sequence). CDR3 region: CATSLPGTETQYF. As DNA, the CDR3 is TGTGCCACCAGCCTACCGGGGACCGAGACCCAGTACTTC.

This clone has only a few counts. This CDR3 is CASKQLGADTQYF. The CDR3 DNA is TGTGCCAGCAAACAGCTTGGCGCAGATACGCAGTATTTT. The J gene is TRBJ2-3, the V gene TRBV2; D is unresolved. Trimming stripped 7 bases from V and 4 bases from J, with 12 bases between. Germline loops: CDR1 SNHLY, CDR2 FYNNEI. The CDR3 has 13 residues.

The rearrangement joins TRBV5-1 to TRBJ1-1; 9 nucleotides line up with TRBD1. After removal of 3 bases from V and 5 bases from J, the junction contained 5 bases not matched to a gene. The CDR3 totals 14 residues. The germline V gene encodes CDR1 SGHRS and CDR2 YFSETQ. In nucleotides, the CDR3 is TGCGCCAGCAGCTGGGGACAGGGTGTTACTGAAGCTTTCTTT. Amino acid sequence: CASSWGQGVTEAFF. Filled out from reference TRBV5-1 and TRBJ1-1, the complete variable domain reads KAGVTQTPRYLIKTRGQQVTLSCSPISGHRSVSWYQQTPGQGLQFLFEYFSETQRNKGNFPGRFSGRQFSNSRSEMNVSTLELGDSALYLCASSWGQGVTEAFFGQGTRLTVV.

This sequence joins TRBV9 and TRBJ1-2; a weak D match, TRBD1 (6 bases). CDR1 and CDR2 from the germline V gene are SGDLS and YYNGEE. The CDR3 contains 14 residues. Here the CDR3 reads CAGPGAGDNYGYTF. CDR3 DNA: TGTGCAGGGCCCGGGGCAGGGGACAACTATGGCTACACCTTC.

V gene TRBV5-1 combines with J gene TRBJ2-3, with D perhaps TRBD2 (5 bases). CDR1 and CDR2 (germline): SGHRS, YFSETQ. Trimming pared 7 bases from V and 2 bases from J, leaving 11 bases between. This CDR3 spans 13 amino acids. CDR3 residues: CASGRGNTDTQYF. The CDR3 DNA follows: TGCGCCAGCGGTCGGGGAAACACAGATACGCAGTATTTT.

This clone was picked up a small number of times. The chain combines TRBV6-5 with TRBJ1-1; 7 bases agree with TRBD1. CDR1 and CDR2 from the germline V gene are MNHEY and SVGAGI. V lost 3 bases and J lost 1; bases outside the gene matches: 5. This CDR3 has 15 residues. CDR3 in amino acids: CASSYSDRANTEAFF. The CDR3, as DNA: TGTGCCAGCAGTTATTCAGACAGGGCGAACACTGAAGCTTTCTTT.

The chain carries TRBV7-3 and TRBJ2-1, with D uncertain. This CDR3 has 13 amino acids. Germline CDR1 is SGHTA and CDR2 is FQGTGA. Trimming removed 6 bases from V and 6 bases from J, with 12 bases in between. CDR3 sequence (DNA): TGTGCCAGCAGTTTGAGCTTCCCCAATGAGCAGTTCTTC. It encodes CASSLSFPNEQFF. Filled out from reference TRBV7-3 and TRBJ2-1, the complete variable domain reads GAGVSQTPSNKVTEKGKYVELRCDPISGHTALYWYRQSLGQGPEFLIYFQGTGAADDSGLPNDRFFAVRPEGSVSTLKIQRTERGDSAVYLCASSLSFPNEQFFGPGTRLTVL.

V is TRBV20-1 and J is TRBJ1-1; TRBD1 might be the D (5 bases). Deletions cut 6 bases from V and 8 bases from J, with 13 bases between. Germline lookup yields CDR1 DFQATT and CDR2 SNEGSKA (reference sequence). The CDR3 is made up of 11 amino acids. The CDR3 here is CSAEDSQEAFF. The DNA for the CDR3 is TGCAGTGCCGAAGACAGCCAAGAAGCTTTCTTT.

This chain joins TRBV30 and TRBJ2-3; TRBD2 matches at 10 bases. The CDR3 totals 15 residues. Germline V gene data show CDR1 as GTSNPN and CDR2 as SVGIG (reference sequence). J was trimmed by 6 bases and V by 0 bases; bases with no gene match: 6. The CDR3: CAWSVGLAGADTQYF. The CDR3 DNA sequence: TGTGCCTGGAGTGTAGGCCTAGCGGGAGCGGATACGCAGTATTTT.

V and J are TRBV19 and TRBJ1-6, with a possible D match to TRBD1 (5 bases). With 5 bases removed from V and 0 bases from J, the gap between germline ends came to 17 bases. The germline V gene has CDR1 LNHDA and CDR2 SQIVND (reference sequence). The CDR3 contains 18 residues. The CDR3 coding sequence is TGTGCCAGTAGTCCGGACATGGCCCGGAGCTCCTATAATTCACCCCTCCACTTT. As protein: CASSPDMARSSYNSPLHF. The complete variable domain, with remaining parts taken from reference TRBV19 and TRBJ1-6, reads DGGITQSPKYLFRKEGQNVTLSCEQNLNHDAMYWYRQDPGQGLRLIYYSQIVNDFQKGDIAEGYSVSREKKESFPLTVTSAQKNPTAFYLCASSPDMARSSYNSPLHFGNGTRLTVT.

V and J are TRBV2 and TRBJ1-4, with 8 bases aligning to TRBD1. The V and J ends lost 6 bases and 7 bases, in that order; junction bases with no gene match: 7. This CDR3 has 14 residues. Germline V gene data show CDR1 as SNHLY and CDR2 as FYNNEI. CDR3 nucleotide sequence: TGTGCCAGCAGGGTACAACAGGGGGTTGAAAAACTGTTTTTT. It translates to CASRVQQGVEKLFF.

The chain recombines TRBV19 with TRBJ1-2; tentative D call: TRBD1 (6 bases). Trimming removed 6 bases from V and 8 bases from J, with 25 bases in between. Per germline, CDR1 LNHDA and CDR2 SQIVND (reference sequence). CDR3 length: 16 residues. This CDR3 reads CASRTSTRGGTGGYTF. The CDR3 DNA reads TGTGCCAGTAGGACATCCACGAGAGGGGGAACGGGCGGCTACACCTTC.

The rearrangement joins TRBV4-1 to TRBJ2-1, with TRBD2 matching over 12 bases. Germline values: CDR1 MGHRA, CDR2 YSYEKL. This CDR3 comprises 17 residues. Trimming at V came to 1 base and at J to 7 bases, leaving 8 bases not matched to a gene. CDR3 nucleotide sequence: TGCGCCAGCAGCCAAGGGAGCCTAGCGGGGGGGCGTAATGAGCAGTTCTTC. It is translated as CASSQGSLAGGRNEQFF.

The rearrangement links TRBV7-2 to TRBJ2-7; no reliable D call. The CDR3 has 12 residues. V was pared by 3 bases and J by 3 bases, with 6 bases between. Germline V gene data show CDR1 as SGHTA and CDR2 as FQGNSA. CDR3 bases: TGTGCCAGCAGCTTGTCCCTCTACGAGCAGTACTTC. Translation gives CASSLSLYEQYF.

This chain connects TRBV25-1 to TRBJ2-7; 12 nucleotides agree with TRBD1. Trimming at V came to 3 bases and at J to 6 bases, leaving 6 bases not matched to a gene. Per the germline V gene, CDR1 is MGHDK and CDR2 is SYGVNS. This CDR3 comprises 15 residues. In DNA form, the CDR3 reads TGTGCCAGCAGTGACGAGGGGACAGGGGGCGGCGAGCAGTACTTC. Amino acid sequence: CASSDEGTGGGEQYF.

This chain joins TRBV19 and TRBJ1-4, with a possible D match to TRBD1 (5 bases). Germline V gene data show CDR1 as LNHDA and CDR2 as SQIVND (reference sequence). Trimming stripped 9 bases from V and 7 bases from J, with 12 bases between. This CDR3 has 12 amino acids. The DNA for the CDR3 is TGTGCCAGCGAGGGGCTGGGTGAAAAACTGTTTTTT. Encoded protein: CASEGLGEKLFF.

The V and J genes are TRBV20-1 and TRBJ2-3; D not certain. Germline V gives CDR1 DFQATT, CDR2 SNEGSKA (reference sequence). The CDR3 contains 11 residues. Between the trimmed V and J ends, which lost 0 bases and 6 bases, there was a span of 4 bases. The CDR3 region has the DNA TGCAGTGCTAGAGATCAGGATACGCAGTATTTT. Encoded protein: CSARDQDTQYF.

The chain employs TRBV18 and TRBJ2-7; TRBD2 aligns across 10 bases. Germline trimming cut 4 bases from V and 3 bases from J; bases unmatched to any gene: 3. This CDR3 contains 14 residues. Looked up from germline, CDR1 is KGHSH and CDR2 is LQKENI. The CDR3 loop is CASSLAGGVYEQYF. DNA for the CDR3: TGTGCCAGCTCACTAGCGGGAGGCGTCTACGAGCAGTACTTC.

The V gene is TRBV28, the J gene TRBJ2-1, with D tentatively TRBD2 (6 bases). Germline lookup yields CDR1 MDHEN and CDR2 SYDVKM. V was shortened by 8 bases and J by 6 bases, with 11 bases between the two germline ends. The CDR3 length is 12 residues. CDR3 sequence reads: CASGLGGNEQFF. CDR3 bases: TGTGCCAGCGGGCTCGGGGGCAATGAGCAGTTCTTC.